This is a list of T cell receptor beta chains from one sample in a study of shared T cell receptors in the human thymus. Using immunoSEQ multiplex PCR, the repertoire was profiled, and TCRdb retains in-frame clones only, with some absent. The table lists approximately 400,000 clones, 85% to 95% of them singletons. The sequenced material came from thymocytes. The receptors stem from a human donor. Each CDR3 is given with its conserved first and last residue. Fields, in order: D gene, clone size, J gene, V gene, CDR3 DNA, CDR3 protein. The D gene is left open where the match is weak. Clone size is shown for a subset of rows, as once, few, many or a class of expanded clone.

D gene: NA; clone size: NA; J gene: TRBJ1-1; V gene: TRBV20-1; CDR3 DNA: TGCAGTGCCAGTTTGCACACTGAAGCTTTCTTT; CDR3 protein: CSASLHTEAFF
D gene: TRBD2; clone size: once; J gene: TRBJ2-1; V gene: TRBV6-1; CDR3 DNA: TGTGCCAGCAGAGGAGTGGCGGGAGGCCCCCATGAGCAGTTCTTC; CDR3 protein: CASRGVAGGPHEQFF
D gene: TRBD1; clone size: once; J gene: TRBJ2-7; V gene: TRBV14; CDR3 DNA: TGTGCCAGCAGCCAAGACTCTCGTCGGACAGGGACCTACGAGCAGTACTTC; CDR3 protein: CASSQDSRRTGTYEQYF
D gene: TRBD2; clone size: NA; J gene: TRBJ2-3; V gene: TRBV10-3; CDR3 DNA: TGTGCCATTGCCCAATCTTATAGCGGGAGGCCCACAGATACGCAGTATTTT; CDR3 protein: CAIAQSYSGRPTDTQYF
D gene: NA; clone size: NA; J gene: TRBJ2-7; V gene: TRBV9; CDR3 DNA: TGTGCCAGCAGCGTAGGGGACAAAAGCTACGAGCAGTACTTC; CDR3 protein: CASSVGDKSYEQYF
D gene: NA; clone size: NA; J gene: TRBJ1-1; V gene: TRBV4-2; CDR3 DNA: TGTGCCAGCAGCCAAGAGAGGGTTTACGAAGCTTTCTTT; CDR3 protein: CASSQERVYEAFF
D gene: TRBD1; clone size: NA; J gene: TRBJ2-6; V gene: TRBV5-5; CDR3 DNA: TGTGCCAGCAGCTTGGGGACGACAGGGGTACAGGCCACGGGGTCCAACGTCCTGACTTTC; CDR3 protein: CASSLGTTGVQATGSNVLTF
D gene: NA; clone size: NA; J gene: TRBJ2-2; V gene: TRBV28; CDR3 DNA: TGTGCCAGCACGCGACCTAGTACCGCGAACACCGGGGAGCTGTTTTTT; CDR3 protein: CASTRPSTANTGELFF
D gene: TRBD2; clone size: NA; J gene: TRBJ2-2; V gene: TRBV4-1; CDR3 DNA: TGCGCCAGCAGCGCCCCGATAGAGCGGGACTCCGGGGAGCTGTTTTTT; CDR3 protein: CASSAPIERDSGELFF
D gene: NA; clone size: NA; J gene: TRBJ1-5; V gene: TRBV15; CDR3 DNA: TGTGCCACCAGCAGAGATCGTAGGGGTAGCAATCAGCCCCAGCATTTT; CDR3 protein: CATSRDRRGSNQPQHF
D gene: NA; clone size: NA; J gene: TRBJ1-2; V gene: TRBV4-1; CDR3 DNA: TGCGCCAGCAGCCAACTAAAAACTTCAGCCCGGGCCACTAAAAACTATGGCTACACCTTC; CDR3 protein: CASSQLKTSARATKNYGYTF
D gene: NA; clone size: once; J gene: TRBJ2-7; V gene: TRBV28; CDR3 DNA: TGTGCCAGCCTCCATGGGGCAGACGAGCAGTACTTC; CDR3 protein: CASLHGADEQYF
D gene: NA; clone size: NA; J gene: TRBJ1-2; V gene: TRBV5-8; CDR3 DNA: TGTGCCAGCAGCTTGGAGAGAGGCTACACCTTC; CDR3 protein: CASSLERGYTF
D gene: TRBD2; clone size: NA; J gene: TRBJ2-1; V gene: TRBV28; CDR3 DNA: TGTGCCAGCACCCACGGGGGGGCCGGCAATGAGCAGTTCTTC; CDR3 protein: CASTHGGAGNEQFF
D gene: TRBD2; clone size: NA; J gene: TRBJ2-5; V gene: TRBV5-1; CDR3 DNA: TGCGCTCTACGGAGGGGCGGGAGTTGGGAGACCCAGTACTTC; CDR3 protein: CALRRGGSWETQYF
D gene: NA; clone size: NA; J gene: TRBJ2-7; V gene: TRBV6-5; CDR3 DNA: TGTGCCAGCAGTTACTCTAGCGGAGTTAGATCCTACGAGCAGTACTTC; CDR3 protein: CASSYSSGVRSYEQYF
D gene: TRBD2; clone size: NA; J gene: TRBJ2-7; V gene: TRBV7-9; CDR3 DNA: TGTGCCAGCAGCCCTCGGACTAGCGCCCACGAGCAGTACTTC; CDR3 protein: CASSPRTSAHEQYF
D gene: NA; clone size: NA; J gene: TRBJ2-1; V gene: TRBV25-1; CDR3 DNA: TGTGCCAGTAGAGGGGGGGGCAATGAGCAGTTCTTC; CDR3 protein: CASRGGGNEQFF
D gene: NA; clone size: NA; J gene: TRBJ2-7; V gene: TRBV7-3; CDR3 DNA: TGTGCCAGCAGCTTAAGGTTTGAGAAGTCTTCCTACGAGCAGTACTTC; CDR3 protein: CASSLRFEKSSYEQYF